These 13 T cell receptor beta chains share one sample of origin, sequenced in a study of cytomegalovirus exposure and HLA in healthy donors. The primer mix had 60 Vbeta and 13 Jbeta primers. The table came from immunoSEQ multiplex PCR; TCRdb's copy has only in-frame clones and leaves some out. The table lists about 180,000 clones, 77% of them singletons, with roughly 1.5% in the top ten. Sequenced material: PBMCs. The receptors stem from a young man in good health and CMV-seronegative.

This chain links TRBV10-3 with TRBJ1-5; 8 positions agree with TRBD1. The junction had 2 bases not matched to a gene; V was cut back by 6 bases and J by 4 bases. The length of the CDR3 is 13 residues. Germline-derived CDR1 and CDR2 are ENHRY and SYGVKD. CDR3 amino acids: CAIRDRDNQPQHF. As DNA, the CDR3 is TGTGCCATCAGGGACAGGGATAATCAGCCCCAGCATTTT.

This clone was seen just once. The chain is built from TRBV4-2 and TRBJ2-7; a possible D gene is TRBD2 (5 bases). Germline CDR1 LGHNA, CDR2 YNFKEQ. The CDR3 covers 15 residues. With 2 bases removed from V and 3 bases from J, the gap between germline ends came to 14 bases. The CDR3 is CASSQSSGNLYEQYF. The CDR3 bases are TGTGCCAGCAGCCAATCTTCGGGGAATCTCTACGAGCAGTACTTC.

This clone was observed once. The V gene is TRBV18, the J gene TRBJ1-1; TRBD1 agrees at 8 bases. V trimming: 6 bases; J trimming: 7 bases; junction bases outside the gene matches: 10. The CDR3 runs to 14 residues. In germline, CDR1 is KGHSH, CDR2 LQKENI. The CDR3, as DNA: TGTGCCAGCTCGACCACGGCAGGGGGCAGTGAAGCTTTCTTT. This translates into CASSTTAGGSEAFF.

The chain carries TRBV29-1 and TRBJ2-1, with 12 bases matching TRBD1. The junction had 4 bases not matched to a gene; V was cut back by 3 bases and J by 4 bases. Germline V gene lookup returns CDR1 SQVTM and CDR2 ANQGSEA. CDR3 length: 15 amino acids. The CDR3 bases are TGCAGCGTTGACGGGGACAGGGGGCTGTACAATGAGCAGTTCTTC. It encodes CSVDGDRGLYNEQFF.

The chain has TRBV4-3 and TRBJ2-1; 7 bases are shared with TRBD1. Germline-derived CDR1 and CDR2 are LGHNA and YSLEER. Trimming took 1 base from V and 4 from J; bases not matched to a gene: 4. This CDR3 comprises 15 residues. CDR3 nucleotides: TGCGCCAGCAGCCAAGTCGACAGGGATTACAATGAGCAGTTCTTC. Residues: CASSQVDRDYNEQFF.

This chain connects TRBV19 to TRBJ2-5; TRBD2 matches at 9 bases. The germline V gene encodes CDR1 LNHDA and CDR2 SQIVND (reference sequence). The V gene end was trimmed by 6 bases and the J gene end by 2 bases; junction bases not matched to a gene: 4. The CDR3 consists of 14 residues. The CDR3 is CASREAGGQETQYF. As DNA, the CDR3 is TGTGCCAGTAGGGAAGCGGGGGGTCAAGAGACCCAGTACTTC. Looking up the rest from reference TRBV19 and TRBJ2-5 gives the full variable domain: DGGITQSPKYLFRKEGQNVTLSCEQNLNHDAMYWYRQDPGQGLRLIYYSQIVNDFQKGDIAEGYSVSREKKESFPLTVTSAQKNPTAFYLCASREAGGQETQYFGPGTRLLVL.

This chain uses TRBV7-9 with TRBJ1-2; D remains unclear. V gave up 1 base and J gave up 8 bases, with 11 bases separating them. CDR1 SEHNR and CDR2 FQNEAQ come from the germline V gene (reference sequence). There are 13 residues in the CDR3. The DNA for the CDR3 is TGTGCCAGCAGCTTAGATCCGGGGAACGGCTACACCTTC. Encoded protein: CASSLDPGNGYTF. Full variable domain (rest looked up from reference TRBV7-9 and TRBJ1-2): DTGVSQNPRHKITKRGQNVTFRCDPISEHNRLYWYRQTLGQGPEFLTYFQNEAQLEKSRLLSDRFSAERPKGSFSTLEIQRTEQGDSAMYLCASSLDPGNGYTFGSGTRLTVV.

The V and J genes are TRBV5-1 and TRBJ2-7; weak D call: TRBD1 (5 bases). Trimming left V 4 bases short and J 4 bases short, with 6 bases between. CDR3 length: 11 amino acids. The germline CDR1 and CDR2 sequences are SGHRS and YFSETQ. CDR3 nucleotides: TGCGCCAGCAGCCAGGGATACGAGCAGTACTTC. This codes for CASSQGYEQYF. The full variable domain, completed using reference TRBV5-1 and TRBJ2-7, is KAGVTQTPRYLIKTRGQQVTLSCSPISGHRSVSWYQQTPGQGLQFLFEYFSETQRNKGNFPGRFSGRQFSNSRSEMNVSTLELGDSALYLCASSQGYEQYFGPGTRLTVT.

The rearrangement links TRBV25-1 to TRBJ1-2; 8 nucleotides agree with TRBD1. This CDR3 spans 12 amino acids. The germline V gene has CDR1 MGHDK and CDR2 SYGVNS. V lost 6 bases to trimming and J lost 8 bases; unmatched junction nucleotides: 5. CDR3 nucleotides: TGTGCCAGCAGGCAGGGGGCGGGGGGCTACACCTTC. Translated: CASRQGAGGYTF.

This chain links TRBV30 with TRBJ1-6, with a weak D call TRBD1 (5 bases). The CDR3 runs to 14 residues. The V end was cut by 0 bases, the J end by 4 bases, with 7 bases between. Germline CDR1 is GTSNPN and CDR2 is SVGIG (reference sequence). CDR3 sequence: CAWSVKGYNSPLHF. The CDR3, as DNA: TGTGCCTGGAGTGTGAAGGGGTATAATTCACCCCTCCACTTT.

The chain has TRBV6-6 and TRBJ2-7; no clear D gene. Trimming took 1 base from V and 0 from J, leaving 10 bases between them. The CDR3 length is 15 residues. Germline assignment: CDR1 MNHNY and CDR2 SVGAGI (reference sequence). The CDR3 spells CASSYFPANSYEQYF. The CDR3 DNA reads as TGTGCCAGCAGTTACTTCCCAGCGAACTCCTACGAGCAGTACTTC.

The V gene is TRBV4-2, the J gene TRBJ1-4; D remains unclear. CDR1 and CDR2 (germline): LGHNA, YNFKEQ. The CDR3 consists of 14 residues. Trimming cost V 5 bases and J 5 bases, with 12 bases left between them. CDR3 in DNA: TGTGCCAGCAGCTATAAGTCAGAAAATGAAAAACTGTTTTTT. As protein: CASSYKSENEKLFF.

This clone was seen more than once but under ten times. The rearrangement uses TRBV15 and TRBJ1-2; TRBD1 agrees at 7 bases. This CDR3 comprises 15 residues. With V trimmed by 5 bases and J by 2 bases, 8 bases remained unmatched. Germline V CDR1 and CDR2: LNHNV, YYDKDF (reference sequence). The CDR3 DNA reads as TGTGCCACCAGCTCCTACAGGGGACTCAACTATGGCTACACCTTC. This gives the protein CATSSYRGLNYGYTF.